This note documents a single T cell receptor (beta chain) sequence. Other DNA sequences within the sample encode an identical CDR3. These data belong to a study of blood T cell repertoires in COVID-19. The wider study: Samples came from the United States, Italy and Spain, spanning acute and convalescent COVID-19. T cells, B-cell-depleted T cells, or PBMCs supplied cDNA or gDNA.

V dropped 4 bases and J dropped 1; count of bases not matched to a gene: 5. This CDR3 spans 15 amino acids. CDR1 and CDR2 (germline): SGHRS, YFSETQ. Methods used by the authors: Reference gene primers were amplified, and this amplification served to estimate nucleated cell counts. The data were produced by immunoSEQ multiplex PCR, yet TCRdb's version contains in-frame clones alone and is incomplete. V and J calls and clone size are those listed in that table; D and trimming were worked out from the DNA. The table records around 80,000 clones, 70% to 90% of them present only once. The sequence came from a man of 80 years or more with active or convalescent COVID-19. The chain recombines TRBV5-1 with TRBJ2-3, with TRBD2 matching 8 bases. The specimen was peripheral blood. The CDR3 loop reads CASSPGGGGTDTQYF. For the CDR3, the DNA is TGCGCCAGCAGCCCGGGGGGGGGTGGCACAGATACGCAGTATTTT. The whole variable domain, filled in from reference TRBV5-1 and TRBJ2-3, reads KAGVTQTPRYLIKTRGQQVTLSCSPISGHRSVSWYQQTPGQGLQFLFEYFSETQRNKGNFPGRFSGRQFSNSRSEMNVSTLELGDSALYLCASSPGGGGTDTQYFGPGTRLTVL.